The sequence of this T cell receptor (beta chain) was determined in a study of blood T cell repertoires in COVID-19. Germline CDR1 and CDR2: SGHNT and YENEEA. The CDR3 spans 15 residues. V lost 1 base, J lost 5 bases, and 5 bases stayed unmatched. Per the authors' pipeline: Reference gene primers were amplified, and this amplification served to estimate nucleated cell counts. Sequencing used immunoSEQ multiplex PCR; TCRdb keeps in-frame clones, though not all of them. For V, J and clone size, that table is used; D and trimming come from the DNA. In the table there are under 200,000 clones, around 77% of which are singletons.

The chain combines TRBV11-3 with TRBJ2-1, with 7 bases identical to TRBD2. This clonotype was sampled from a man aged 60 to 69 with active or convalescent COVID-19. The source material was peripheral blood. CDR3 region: CASSLGGRVHNEQFF. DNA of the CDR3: TGTGCCAGCAGCTTAGGCGGGAGAGTCCACAATGAGCAGTTCTTC.